This is a list of T cell receptor beta chains from one sample in a study of CD4+ T cells in melanoma. Generated by immunoSEQ multiplex PCR, the TCRdb table keeps only in-frame clones and is missing some. The repertoire has 17,000 or so clones, around 85% of them found once; the top ten carry 5.4%. Sequencing input: cells from a culture (not recorded whether cultured in vitro). Receptors originate from a human donor with melanoma. Both conserved end residues are part of each CDR3. The D gene is left open where the match is weak. Only part of the rows carry a size: once, few, many, or a class if the clone is expanded.

d_call j_call cdr3_length v_call clone_size cdr3_aa cdr3_nt
TRBD1 TRBJ2-7 14 TRBV5-4 . CASSFRQGRYEQYF TGTGCCAGCAGCTTTAGACAGGGCAGGTACGAGCAGTACTTC
TRBD2 TRBJ2-7 14 TRBV7-8 . CASSMSGASYEQYF TGTGCCAGCAGCATGAGCGGGGCCTCCTACGAGCAGTACTTC
. TRBJ1-1 14 TRBV6-5 . CASSYSQGYTEAFF TGTGCCAGCAGTTACAGCCAGGGGTACACTGAAGCTTTCTTT
. TRBJ1-1 15 TRBV6-5 . CASSYFSGMNTEAFF TGTGCCAGCAGTTACTTCTCGGGGATGAACACTGAAGCTTTCTTT
TRBD2 TRBJ2-7 13 TRBV5-5 few CASSWGTSGYQYF TGTGCCAGCAGCTGGGGGACTAGCGGGTACCAGTACTTC
. TRBJ1-4 15 TRBV6-1 . CASSVFGSWREKLFF TGTGCCAGCAGTGTTTTCGGGTCATGGCGTGAAAAACTGTTTTTT
TRBD2 TRBJ2-1 15 TRBV6-1 . CASSPTSGGYNEQFF TGTGCCAGCAGTCCCACTAGCGGGGGTTACAATGAGCAGTTCTTC
. TRBJ1-2 15 TRBV30 once CAWRQEGTVNYGYTF TGTGCCTGGCGACAGGAGGGGACGGTAAACTATGGCTACACCTTC
. TRBJ2-1 14 TRBV6-4 . CASSVGFPYNEQFF TGTGCCAGCAGTGTGGGGTTCCCCTACAATGAGCAGTTCTTC
TRBD2 TRBJ2-7 16 TRBV7-8 . CASSAPWISGGDEQYF TGTGCCAGCAGCGCCCCGTGGATTAGCGGGGGAGACGAGCAGTACTTC
. TRBJ1-5 14 TRBV9 . CASSGGGKDQPQHF TGTGCCAGCAGCGGGGGGGGGAAGGATCAGCCCCAGCATTTT
TRBD1 TRBJ2-7 14 TRBV19 . CASATTGGFYEQYF TGTGCCAGTGCGACGACAGGGGGCTTCTACGAGCAGTACTTC
. TRBJ2-2 18 TRBV5-1 . CASSLATGAAAGSGELFF TGCGCCAGCAGCTTGGCCACTGGGGCGGCAGCCGGGAGCGGGGAGCTGTTTTTT
. TRBJ2-5 14 TRBV2 . CASYRRARRGSQYF TGTGCCAGCTACCGACGGGCGCGCCGCGGGTCCCAGTACTTC
TRBD2 TRBJ2-7 14 TRBV5-1 . CASSSGGGNYEQYF TGCGCCAGCAGCTCCGGGGGGGGAAACTACGAGCAGTACTTC
. TRBJ2-2 16 TRBV4-2 once CASSQDNLMRGGELFF TGTGCCAGCAGCCAAGATAATTTAATGAGGGGTGGGGAGCTGTTTTTT
. TRBJ1-5 14 TRBV19 . CASTGAREGQPQHF TGTGCCAGTACAGGTGCGAGGGAAGGTCAGCCCCAGCATTTT
. TRBJ2-7 16 TRBV5-1 . CASSLTGRGPPYEQYF TGCGCCAGCAGCTTGACTGGTCGGGGGCCCCCCTACGAGCAGTACTTC
TRBD1 TRBJ2-4 20 TRBV19 once CASSTQIRDRGMLAKNIQYF TGTGCCAGTAGTACTCAGATCCGGGACAGGGGAATGTTAGCCAAAAACATTCAGTACTTC
. TRBJ2-1 16 TRBV2 . CASSGSLRDPYNEQFF TGTGCCAGCAGTGGAAGCCTTCGGGATCCCTACAATGAGCAGTTCTTC
. TRBJ2-5 14 TRBV11-2 . CASRGLGRRETQYF TGTGCCAGCAGAGGGTTAGGACGAAGGGAGACCCAGTACTTC
TRBD1 TRBJ2-5 16 TRBV19 . CASSQTDRGFLETQYF TGTGCCAGTAGCCAGACGGACAGGGGATTTTTGGAGACCCAGTACTTC
TRBD2 TRBJ2-1 15 TRBV5-6 . CASSLVSGGFGIQFF TGTGCCAGCAGCTTGGTTAGCGGGGGGTTCGGGATCCAGTTCTTC
. TRBJ2-7 16 TRBV21-1 . CASSGRDRSKFHEQYF TGTGCCAGCAGCGGGCGGGACAGGTCGAAATTCCACGAGCAGTACTTC
TRBD1 TRBJ2-7 13 TRBV6-5 few CASSLHHRGEQYF TGTGCCAGCAGTCTCCACCACAGGGGCGAGCAGTACTTC
. TRBJ2-7 14 TRBV11-2 . CASSLGQHTYEQYF TGTGCCAGCAGCTTAGGACAGCACACCTACGAGCAGTACTTC
. TRBJ1-2 11 TRBV7-6 . CASSLYNGYTF TGTGCCAGCAGCTTATATAATGGCTACACCTTC
. TRBJ1-6 14 TRBV30 . CAWTVSSYNSPLHF TGTGCCTGGACTGTGAGCTCCTATAATTCACCCCTCCACTTT
TRBD2 TRBJ2-3 15 TRBV10-3 . CAISEGGGSTDTQYF TGTGCCATCAGTGAGGGGGGGGGAAGCACAGATACGCAGTATTTT
. TRBJ1-5 13 TRBV11-2 . CASSRQGNQPQHF TGTGCCAGCAGCCGACAAGGAAATCAGCCCCAGCATTTT
TRBD1 TRBJ1-2 21 TRBV10-2 . CASSEFENPGQGPGRVRGYTF TGCGCCAGCAGTGAGTTTGAGAATCCGGGACAGGGTCCGGGACGTGTTCGGGGCTACACCTTC
TRBD2 TRBJ2-7 14 TRBV18 . CASSGLAGIYEQYF TGTGCCAGCTCAGGACTAGCGGGGATCTACGAGCAGTACTTC
. TRBJ1-6 12 TRBV4-1 once CASSQVLSPLHF TGCGCCAGCAGCCAAGTACTTTCACCCCTCCACTTT
TRBD1 TRBJ2-7 14 TRBV29-1 . CSVDLAGTGIEQYF TGCAGCGTTGACCTCGCTGGGACAGGGATTGAGCAGTACTTC
. TRBJ1-2 14 TRBV5-1 once CASSDYGGHYGYTF TGCGCCAGCAGCGATTACGGGGGACACTATGGCTACACCTTC
. TRBJ2-5 14 TRBV9 . CASSVGSRGDTQYF TGTGCCAGCAGCGTAGGTTCAAGGGGGGACACCCAGTACTTC
. TRBJ2-4 15 TRBV27 . CASSLRGPPGNIQYF TGTGCCAGCAGTTTAAGGGGCCCACCGGGAAACATTCAGTACTTC
. TRBJ1-5 14 TRBV18 . CASSPGGALQPQHF TGTGCCAGCTCACCAGGAGGGGCTCTTCAGCCCCAGCATTTT
. TRBJ1-6 12 TRBV15 . CATGQNNSPLHF TGTGCCACCGGACAGAATAATTCACCCCTCCACTTT